This TCR beta chain derives from a study of blood T cell repertoires in COVID-19. The assay was immunoSEQ multiplex PCR, and TCRdb's table has in-frame clones only and misses some. In the table there are 250,000 to 300,000 clones, around 82% of which are singletons. Germline assignment: CDR1 SGDLS and CDR2 YYNGEE. The CDR3 contains 17 residues. V gave up 0 bases and J gave up 3 bases; unmatched junction bases: 6. The sample comprised PBMCs or T cells enriched from blood (not recorded which). The chain is built from TRBV9 and TRBJ2-6; 7 positions match TRBD1. The receptor was isolated from a man aged 50-59 years who had recovered from COVID-19. CDR3 residues: CASSVVTGAFGANVLTF. The CDR3 region has the DNA TGTGCCAGCAGCGTAGTAACAGGGGCTTTTGGGGCCAACGTCCTGACTTTC.